This T cell receptor (beta chain) is from a study of regulatory T cells in long-lasting Graves disease. Broader study findings: Persistent disease preferred TRBV28, TRBJ1-2 and TRBJ2-5; new disease, TRBV20-1 and TRBJ2-1. Persistent patients shared more public clonotypes (approximately 2,500) than new patients (more than 900).

With V trimmed by 0 bases and J by 2 bases, 7 bases remained unmatched. Germline V gene data show CDR1 as LGHDT and CDR2 as YNNKEL (reference sequence). The CDR3 sequence is 17 residues long. The time point is: persistent/refractory GD, antithyroid drugs over 5 years with positive TRAb. From PBMCs, RNA was extracted and then used to make the TCR library. Details on this clonotype: Its matching antigen is unknown.

Investigators prepared the TCR beta libraries by applying iRepertoire HTBI primers and Arm-PCR of CDR3 regions. TCRdb redid the calling of the multiplex PCR reads with MiXCR, one entry per CDR3 protein. The sample consists of 650,000 to 700,000 distinct CDR3 sequences, 25% to 30% of them appearing once. The chain is built from TRBV3-1 and TRBJ1-2; TRBD1 agrees at 9 bases. This clonotype was sampled from a female donor with Graves disease. The sequencing used peripheral blood mononuclear cells (PBMCs), collected when the disease was refractory, from a patient treated with antithyroid drugs. CDR3 sequence: CASSQDFFGQGNYGYTF. For the CDR3, the DNA is TGTGCCAGCAGCCAAGATTTTTTCGGACAGGGGAACTATGGCTACACCTTC. The full variable domain, rest sourced from reference TRBV3-1 and TRBJ1-2, is DTAVSQTPKYLVTQMGNDKSIKCEQNLGHDTMYWYKQDSKKFLKIMFSYNNKELIINETVPNRFSPKSPDKAHLNLHINSLELGDSAVYFCASSQDFFGQGNYGYTFGSGTRLTVV.